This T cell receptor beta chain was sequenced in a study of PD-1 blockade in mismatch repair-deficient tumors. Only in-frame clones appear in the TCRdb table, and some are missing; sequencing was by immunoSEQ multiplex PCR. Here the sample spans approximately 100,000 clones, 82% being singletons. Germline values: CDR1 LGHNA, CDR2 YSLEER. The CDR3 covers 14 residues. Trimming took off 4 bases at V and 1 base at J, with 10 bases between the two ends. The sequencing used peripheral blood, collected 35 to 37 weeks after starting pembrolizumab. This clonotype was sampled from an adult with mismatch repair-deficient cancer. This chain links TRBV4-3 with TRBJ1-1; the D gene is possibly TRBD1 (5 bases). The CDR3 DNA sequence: TGCGCCAGCAGCCTGGGACGGGAGAACACTGAAGCTTTCTTT. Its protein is CASSLGRENTEAFF.